What follows describes a single T cell receptor beta chain. Its antigen remains unknown. V was clipped by 3 bases and J by 6 bases; unmatched bases: 5. The length of the CDR3 is 13 residues. Germline V lookup: CDR1 MDHEN, CDR2 SYDVKM. Random hexamers were used to reverse transcribe the RNA input (about 0.5 to 1 ug). Across 54 Vbeta and 13 Jbeta, TCR beta CDR3 was amplified with immunoSEQ multiplex PCR. Via MiXCR, TCRdb re-called the immunoSEQ multiplex PCR reads, giving one row per CDR3 protein. This sample has tens of thousands of distinct CDR3 sequences, with under 95% found just once. The sample originates from a study of CD8 T cells in Susac syndrome. Findings of the study overall: Susac CD8+ clonal expansion peaked in TEMRA cells and active patients. The study recognized that the number of individuals in its TCR sequencing and HLA analysis was relatively small.

This TCR derives from a human donor with Susac syndrome. V gene TRBV28 combines with J gene TRBJ2-7, with 7 bases that match TRBD1. The sequenced sample was CD8+ T cells from PBMCs. The CDR3, as DNA: TGTGCCAGCAGTTTCGGACAGGCAACCGAGCAGTACTTC. Protein: CASSFGQATEQYF.